The next 23 T cell receptor beta chains were all read from a single sample in a study of cytomegalovirus exposure and HLA in healthy donors. Primers included in the PCR were 60 Vbeta and 13 Jbeta primers. Some clones are missing from TCRdb's copy, which holds only in-frame ones; the method was immunoSEQ multiplex PCR. The repertoire holds more than 90,000 clones, with under 80% as singletons. The sequenced sample was PBMCs. All receptors come from a man in his forties or fifties in good health and CMV-seropositive.

This clone was seen a handful of times. The CDR3 loop is CASSLMVGPGEQFF. CDR3 in DNA: TGTGCCAGCAGCTTAATGGTGGGGCCTGGTGAGCAGTTCTTC. The J gene is TRBJ2-1, the V gene TRBV7-8, with a tentative D call TRBD1 (5 bases). The CDR3 loop spans 14 amino acids. V was trimmed by 2 bases and J by 9 bases, leaving 14 bases between them. Germline V lookup: CDR1 SGHVS, CDR2 FQNEAQ.

This clone was observed a few times. J is TRBJ2-1 and V is TRBV5-1, with 7 positions matching TRBD1. V shed 4 bases, J shed 8 bases, and the junction held 9 bases outside the gene matches. Germline CDR1 reads SGHRS; CDR2 reads YFSETQ. The CDR3 totals 14 residues. This CDR3 is CASSHGQVGDEQFF. CDR3 DNA: TGCGCCAGCAGCCACGGACAGGTCGGCGATGAGCAGTTCTTC. The entire variable domain, with the rest obtained from reference TRBV5-1 and TRBJ2-1, is as follows: KAGVTQTPRYLIKTRGQQVTLSCSPISGHRSVSWYQQTPGQGLQFLFEYFSETQRNKGNFPGRFSGRQFSNSRSEMNVSTLELGDSALYLCASSHGQVGDEQFFGPGTRLTVL.

The rearrangement links TRBV5-1 to TRBJ2-3, with 10 bases matching TRBD2. After removal of 0 bases from V and 4 bases from J, the junction contained 5 bases not matched to a gene. Looked up from germline, CDR1 is SGHRS and CDR2 is YFSETQ. The CDR3 consists of 16 residues. The CDR3 DNA follows: TGCGCCAGCAGCTTGGGGACCCTAGCGGGAGCAGATACGCAGTATTTT. Amino acid sequence: CASSLGTLAGADTQYF.

V usage is TRBV18 and J usage is TRBJ1-4; TRBD1 aligns across 8 bases. Germline V gives CDR1 KGHSH, CDR2 LQKENI. Losses at the gene ends were 2 bases for V and 7 bases for J; bases not matched to a gene: 9. CDR3 length: 16 residues. CDR3 DNA sequence: TGTGCCAGCTCACCAATGGACAGGGAAGACTTTGAAAAACTGTTTTTT. Amino acid sequence: CASSPMDREDFEKLFF.

This chain links TRBV29-1 with TRBJ2-5; the D is unclear. Germline assignment: CDR1 SQVTM and CDR2 ANQGSEA. Trimming shortened V by 1 base and J by 0 bases, and 6 bases separated the two germline ends. The length of the CDR3 is 13 residues. The DNA for the CDR3 is TGCAGCGTTGAAGTCCGGTACCAAGAGACCCAGTACTTC. This sequence encodes CSVEVRYQETQYF.

In regard to this clone: At one end, the junction sequence differs from germline, possibly due to a read error. This CDR3 reads CASSPDRGNYGYAF. CDR3 in DNA: TGTGCCAGCAGCCCAGACAGGGGCAACTATGGCTACGCCTTC. The J gene is TRBJ1-2, the V gene TRBV7-6; 8 bases fit TRBD1. The CDR3 is made up of 14 amino acids. Germline assignment: CDR1 SGHVS and CDR2 FNYEAQ.

The rearrangement joins TRBV7-6 to TRBJ1-1; unclear D gene. This CDR3 has 15 amino acids. CDR1 and CDR2 (germline): SGHVS, FNYEAQ. V lost 1 base and J 4 bases, leaving 13 bases between the germline ends. This chain's CDR3 is CASSLDEGTSTEAFF. CDR3 coding DNA: TGTGCCAGCAGCTTAGATGAGGGAACGAGCACTGAAGCTTTCTTT.

This clone was seen a handful of times. The chain is built from TRBV5-1 and TRBJ2-7; TRBD2 aligns across 9 bases. The CDR3 has 14 amino acids. Germline V lookup: CDR1 SGHRS, CDR2 YFSETQ. Losses at the gene ends were 5 bases for V and 4 bases for J; bases not matched to a gene: 7. The CDR3: CASSSSGTVYEQYF. In DNA form, the CDR3 reads TGCGCCAGCAGTTCTAGCGGGACAGTATACGAGCAGTACTTC.

The table lists this clone with a count of one. The rearrangement uses TRBV4-3 and TRBJ1-1, with 9 bases fitting TRBD1. This CDR3 spans 15 amino acids. V lost 3 bases to trimming and J lost 4 bases; unmatched junction nucleotides: 6. The germline V gene has CDR1 LGHNA and CDR2 YSLEER. The CDR3 here is CASSHVQGASTEAFF. In DNA, the CDR3 is TGCGCCAGCAGCCATGTACAGGGGGCGAGCACTGAAGCTTTCTTT.

This sequence joins TRBV10-3 and TRBJ1-1; TRBD1 might be the D (5 bases). Between the trimmed V and J ends, which lost 0 bases and 6 bases, there was a span of 17 bases. CDR1 ENHRY and CDR2 SYGVKD come from the germline V gene. This CDR3 comprises 16 residues. The CDR3 here is CAISESEVGAFSEAFF. The CDR3 coding sequence is TGTGCCATCAGTGAGTCTGAGGTAGGGGCTTTTTCTGAAGCTTTCTTT.

This clone was observed a single time. The rearrangement links TRBV2 to TRBJ1-2; D remains ambiguous. Trimming took off 6 bases at V and 7 bases at J, with 9 bases between the two ends. Germline values: CDR1 SNHLY, CDR2 FYNNEI. CDR3 length: 11 residues. CDR3 in amino acids: CASRIGLGYTF. CDR3 DNA sequence: TGTGCCAGCAGAATTGGGCTTGGCTACACCTTC.

The chain uses TRBV9 and TRBJ1-1; 8 bases line up with TRBD1. Germline CDR1 and CDR2: SGDLS and YYNGEE. J lost 5 bases, V lost 4 bases, and 13 bases had no gene match. CDR3 length equals 16 residues. CDR3 nucleotide sequence: TGTGCCAGCAGCCCCTTTTCCACAGGGGGTTCGACTGAAGCTTTCTTT. Its translation is CASSPFSTGGSTEAFF. The full variable domain, rest sourced from reference TRBV9 and TRBJ1-1, is DSGVTQTPKHLITATGQRVTLRCSPRSGDLSVYWYQQSLDQGLQFLIQYYNGEERAKGNILERFSAQQFPDLHSELNLSSLELGDSALYFCASSPFSTGGSTEAFFGQGTRLTVV.

Only one count was recorded for this clone. The chain joins TRBV19 to TRBJ1-3; D uncertain. The CDR3 runs 12 residues. Trimming pared 3 bases from V and 7 bases from J, leaving 7 bases between. Germline CDR1 reads LNHDA; CDR2 reads SQIVND (reference sequence). The CDR3 DNA is TGTGCCAGTAGTATCCGGCGGAACACCATATATTTT. Its translation: CASSIRRNTIYF.

V and J are TRBV5-1 and TRBJ2-2; possible D gene TRBD1, 8 bases. V shed 4 bases and J shed 5 bases, with 12 bases lying between them. This CDR3 has 14 amino acids. CDR1 SGHRS and CDR2 YFSETQ come from the germline V gene. CDR3 in amino acids: CASSGQGGTGELFF. The CDR3 DNA reads as TGCGCCAGCAGCGGACAGGGAGGGACCGGGGAGCTGTTTTTT. Full variable domain (missing parts from reference TRBV5-1 and TRBJ2-2): KAGVTQTPRYLIKTRGQQVTLSCSPISGHRSVSWYQQTPGQGLQFLFEYFSETQRNKGNFPGRFSGRQFSNSRSEMNVSTLELGDSALYLCASSGQGGTGELFFGEGSRLTVL.

V usage is TRBV29-1 and J usage is TRBJ2-7; 9 bases fit TRBD1. With 4 bases clipped from V and 4 bases from J, the junction kept 8 bases outside the gene matches. Germline values: CDR1 SQVTM, CDR2 ANQGSEA. CDR3 length: 14 amino acids. The CDR3 nucleotides are TGCAGCGTTGGTGGGGGACAGGGTGGTTACGAGCAGTACTTC. This translates into CSVGGGQGGYEQYF.

The chain uses TRBV19 and TRBJ1-2; 12 nucleotides align to TRBD1. The CDR3 has 17 amino acids. V shed 5 bases and J 6 bases; nucleotides not matched to a gene: 13. CDR1 and CDR2 (germline): LNHDA, SQIVND (reference sequence). CDR3 region: CASSLLQGGTGGDGYTF. The DNA of the CDR3 is TGTGCCAGTAGTCTACTTCAAGGCGGGACAGGGGGCGATGGCTACACCTTC.

V is TRBV5-1 and J is TRBJ2-1, with 11 bases matching TRBD2. V lost 3 bases to trimming and J lost 7 bases; unmatched junction nucleotides: 3. Germline loops: CDR1 SGHRS, CDR2 YFSETQ. The CDR3 totals 14 residues. The CDR3 bases are TGCGCCAGCAGCTCATCTAGCGGGGGGAATGAGCAGTTCTTC. It encodes CASSSSSGGNEQFF.

The chain combines TRBV11-2 with TRBJ2-3; D gene uncertain. The CDR3 runs 14 residues. Germline CDR1 reads SGHAT; CDR2 reads FQNNGV. The V end was cut by 1 base, the J end by 4 bases, with 9 bases between. CDR3 DNA: TGTGCCAGCAGCTTAGCCGCAGGCCCAGATACGCAGTATTTT. As protein: CASSLAAGPDTQYF.

A few counts support this clone. The chain employs TRBV6-6 and TRBJ2-1, with 12 nucleotides matching TRBD2. V was pared by 8 bases and J by 9 bases, with 5 bases of the junction left unmatched. Looked up from germline, CDR1 is MNHNY and CDR2 is SVGAGI (reference sequence). The CDR3 covers 13 residues. The CDR3 sequence: CASGLAGLGEQFF. In nucleotides, the CDR3 is TGTGCCAGCGGACTAGCGGGATTGGGTGAGCAGTTCTTC.

Concerning this clone itself: At one end the junction does not follow the germline gene, possibly because of a read error. The rearrangement joins TRBV7-9 to TRBJ2-3; D might be TRBD1 (6 bases). The CDR3 is made up of 12 amino acids. The germline V gene has CDR1 SEHNR and CDR2 FQNEAQ (reference sequence). Here the CDR3 reads CASSFEVQGLGF. The CDR3 coding sequence is TGTGCCAGCAGTTTTGAGGTCCAGGGGCTTGGTTTT.

V gene TRBV15 combines with J gene TRBJ2-3; 7 nucleotides align to TRBD2. Germline trimming cut 0 bases from V and 3 bases from J; bases unmatched to any gene: 6. From germline, CDR1 is LNHNV and CDR2 YYDKDF (reference sequence). The CDR3 totals 16 residues. The CDR3 bases are TGTGCCACCAGCAGAGATGTGGGGGGGGGTACAGATACGCAGTATTTT. This codes for CATSRDVGGGTDTQYF.

This rearrangement joins TRBV11-2 to TRBJ2-5; D unresolved. CDR3 size: 15 residues. Germline lookup yields CDR1 SGHAT and CDR2 FQNNGV. Trimming removed 3 bases at V and 5 bases at J, with 16 bases between. As DNA, the CDR3 is TGTGCCAGCAGCTTGGTTCCTGAAGCGAGTGAGACCCAGTACTTC. Its protein product is CASSLVPEASETQYF.

The J gene is TRBJ1-4, the V gene TRBV7-2; no definite D call. The CDR3 sequence is 14 residues long. V lost 5 bases to trimming and J lost 2 bases, with 9 bases between them. In germline, CDR1 is SGHTA, CDR2 FQGNSA. The chain's CDR3 is CASSARRTNEKLFF. In DNA form, the CDR3 reads TGTGCCAGCAGCGCACGGCGGACTAATGAAAAACTGTTTTTT.